The rows below give T cell receptor beta chains drawn from one sample of a study of OX40 agonist ivuxolimab in advanced cancers. Measured with immunoSEQ multiplex PCR; TCRdb has only the in-frame clones, and not every one. The repertoire holds over 40,000 clones, with more than 75% as singletons. This specimen consisted of CD4+ or CD8+ T cells sorted from blood, obtained in a trial of the OX40 agonist ivuxolimab. Source of these receptors: an adult with an advanced solid tumor such as melanoma, head and neck, liver or kidney cancer. The CDR3 runs from the conserved cysteine through the conserved F or W. The order of the fields is clone size, J gene, V gene, CDR3 protein. Rows may omit the clone size; those that give it use once, few, many or a size class.

clone_size: NA
j_call: TRBJ2-7
v_call: TRBV7-2
cdr3_aa: CASSTVAEGYFEQYF

clone_size: once
j_call: TRBJ1-5
v_call: TRBV6-1
cdr3_aa: CASSQGQASNQPQHF

clone_size: NA
j_call: TRBJ1-1
v_call: TRBV6-6
cdr3_aa: CASTKTGGRNTEAFF

clone_size: NA
j_call: TRBJ1-3
v_call: TRBV15
cdr3_aa: CATSRGLGGGNTIYF

clone_size: once
j_call: TRBJ1-1
v_call: TRBV10-3
cdr3_aa: CAISRTDTEAFF

clone_size: NA
j_call: TRBJ1-2
v_call: TRBV7-2
cdr3_aa: CASSFSLFYGYTF

clone_size: NA
j_call: TRBJ2-7
v_call: TRBV27
cdr3_aa: CASSSNDRAPEYEQYF

clone_size: NA
j_call: TRBJ1-2
v_call: TRBV30
cdr3_aa: CAWSQSTGTGYTF

clone_size: NA
j_call: TRBJ2-2
v_call: TRBV9
cdr3_aa: CASSVARTRETGELFF

clone_size: NA
j_call: TRBJ2-1
v_call: TRBV27
cdr3_aa: CASSSFTSGLVYNEQFF

clone_size: NA
j_call: TRBJ2-7
v_call: TRBV6-4
cdr3_aa: CASSRTGNDEQYF

clone_size: NA
j_call: TRBJ1-1
v_call: TRBV27
cdr3_aa: CASSRQSGQGNTEAFF

clone_size: NA
j_call: TRBJ2-3
v_call: TRBV7-9
cdr3_aa: CASSPAGAASTQYF

clone_size: NA
j_call: TRBJ1-5
v_call: TRBV7-2
cdr3_aa: CASSLGYSNQPQHF

clone_size: NA
j_call: TRBJ2-6
v_call: TRBV7-2
cdr3_aa: CASSRPFSGANVLTF

clone_size: NA
j_call: TRBJ1-2
v_call: TRBV5-4
cdr3_aa: CASSPDRGYGYTF

clone_size: NA
j_call: TRBJ1-1
v_call: TRBV27
cdr3_aa: CASRTHSFVTAEAFF

clone_size: NA
j_call: TRBJ1-1
v_call: TRBV5-5
cdr3_aa: CASSNDRNTEAFF

clone_size: once
j_call: TRBJ2-5
v_call: TRBV14
cdr3_aa: CASSQQTGVWGETQYF

clone_size: NA
j_call: TRBJ1-1
v_call: TRBV18
cdr3_aa: CASSPYANVALNTEAFF